This T cell receptor beta chain was sequenced for a study of T-cell memory formation after mild COVID-19. Overall study findings and caveats: For contracting clones, CD4+ ones sat mainly in CM and EM, CD8+ in EMRA.

This clonotype has just one count. Its antigen is unidentified. Relative to the germline gene, one junction end is altered; a read error may explain this. MiXCR was run by TCRdb on the 5' RACE reads, yielding one entry per CDR3 protein. The data contain 300,000 to 350,000 distinct CDR3 sequences, 19% of them seen just once; the ten biggest clones take up 20% to 25%. This CDR3 has 13 amino acids. CDR1 and CDR2 (germline): DFQATT, SNEGSKA (reference sequence). This receptor was identified in a man aged 18-30 years who had mild COVID-19 (a few samples of this study predate the infection). Cell type and time point are not known. This rearrangement joins TRBV20-1 to TRBJ2-5; no clear D. Specimen: PBMCs or a T cell subset sorted from them (not recorded which). The chain's CDR3 is CSATPEHQETQYF. CDR3 DNA sequence: TGCAGCGCTACTCCGGAACACCAAGAGACCCAGTACTTC.